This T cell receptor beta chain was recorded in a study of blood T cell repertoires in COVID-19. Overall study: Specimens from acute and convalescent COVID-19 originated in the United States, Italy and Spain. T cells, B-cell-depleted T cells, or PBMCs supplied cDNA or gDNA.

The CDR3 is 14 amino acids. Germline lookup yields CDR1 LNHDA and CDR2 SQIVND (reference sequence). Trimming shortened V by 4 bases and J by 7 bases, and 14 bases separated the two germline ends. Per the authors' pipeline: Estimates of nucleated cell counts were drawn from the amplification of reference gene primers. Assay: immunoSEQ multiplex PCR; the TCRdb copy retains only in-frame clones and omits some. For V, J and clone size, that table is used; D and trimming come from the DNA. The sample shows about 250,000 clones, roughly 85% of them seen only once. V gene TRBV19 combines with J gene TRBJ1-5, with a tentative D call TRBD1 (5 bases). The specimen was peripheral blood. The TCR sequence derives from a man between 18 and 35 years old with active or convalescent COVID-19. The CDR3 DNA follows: TGTGCCAGTAGTAATGGGGGGGGAGACCAGCCCCAGCATTTT. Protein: CASSNGGGDQPQHF.